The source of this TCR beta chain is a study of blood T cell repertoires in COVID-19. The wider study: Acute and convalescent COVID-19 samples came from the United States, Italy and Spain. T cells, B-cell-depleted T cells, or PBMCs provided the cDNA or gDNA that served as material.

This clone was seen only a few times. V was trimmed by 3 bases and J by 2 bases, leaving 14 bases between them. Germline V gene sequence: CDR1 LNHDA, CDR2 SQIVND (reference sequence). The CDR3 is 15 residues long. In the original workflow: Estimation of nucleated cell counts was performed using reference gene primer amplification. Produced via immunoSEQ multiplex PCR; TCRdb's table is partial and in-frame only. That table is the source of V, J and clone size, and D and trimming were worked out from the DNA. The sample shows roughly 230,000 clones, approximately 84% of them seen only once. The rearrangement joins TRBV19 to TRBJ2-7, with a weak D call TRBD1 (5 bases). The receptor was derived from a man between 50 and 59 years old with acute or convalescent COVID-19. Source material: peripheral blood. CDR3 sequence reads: CASSMIGQGAYEQYF. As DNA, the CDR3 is TGTGCCAGTAGTATGATTGGGCAGGGCGCCTACGAGCAGTACTTC.